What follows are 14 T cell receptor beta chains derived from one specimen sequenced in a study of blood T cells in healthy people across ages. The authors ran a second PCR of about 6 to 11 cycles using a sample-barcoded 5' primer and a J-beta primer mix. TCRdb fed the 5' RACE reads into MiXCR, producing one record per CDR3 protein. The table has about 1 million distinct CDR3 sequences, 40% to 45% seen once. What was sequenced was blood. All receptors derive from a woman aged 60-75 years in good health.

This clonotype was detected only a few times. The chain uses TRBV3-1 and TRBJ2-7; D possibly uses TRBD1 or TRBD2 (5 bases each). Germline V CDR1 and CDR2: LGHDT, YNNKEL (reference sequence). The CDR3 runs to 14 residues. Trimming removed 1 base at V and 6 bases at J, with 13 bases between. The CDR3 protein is CASSQVPGTVEQYF. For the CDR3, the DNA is TGTGCCAGCAGCCAAGTTCCAGGGACGGTCGAGCAGTACTTC.

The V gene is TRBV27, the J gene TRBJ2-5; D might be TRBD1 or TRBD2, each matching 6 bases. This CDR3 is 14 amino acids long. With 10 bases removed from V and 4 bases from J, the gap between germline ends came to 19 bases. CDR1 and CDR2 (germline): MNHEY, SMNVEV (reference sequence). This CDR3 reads CATFYRGHRETQYF. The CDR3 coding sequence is TGTGCCACCTTCTACCGGGGGCACCGAGAGACCCAGTACTTC.

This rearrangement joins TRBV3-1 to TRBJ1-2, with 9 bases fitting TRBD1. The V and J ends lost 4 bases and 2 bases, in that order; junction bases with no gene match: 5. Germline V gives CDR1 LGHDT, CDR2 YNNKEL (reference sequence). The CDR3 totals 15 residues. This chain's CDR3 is CASSRGTGKNYGYTF. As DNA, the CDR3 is TGTGCCAGCAGCCGAGGGACAGGGAAGAACTATGGCTACACCTTC.

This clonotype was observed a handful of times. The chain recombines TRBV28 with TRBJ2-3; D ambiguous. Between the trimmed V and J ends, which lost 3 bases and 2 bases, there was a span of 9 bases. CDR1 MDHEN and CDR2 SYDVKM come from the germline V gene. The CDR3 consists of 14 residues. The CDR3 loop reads CASSFLSDTDTQYF. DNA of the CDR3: TGTGCCAGCAGTTTTTTATCCGACACAGATACGCAGTATTTT.

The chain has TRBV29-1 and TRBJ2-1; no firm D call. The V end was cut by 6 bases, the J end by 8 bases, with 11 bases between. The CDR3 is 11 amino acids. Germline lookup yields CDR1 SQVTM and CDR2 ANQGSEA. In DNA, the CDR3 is TGCAGCGTGACCTGGGCGGATGAGCAGTTCTTC. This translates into CSVTWADEQFF.

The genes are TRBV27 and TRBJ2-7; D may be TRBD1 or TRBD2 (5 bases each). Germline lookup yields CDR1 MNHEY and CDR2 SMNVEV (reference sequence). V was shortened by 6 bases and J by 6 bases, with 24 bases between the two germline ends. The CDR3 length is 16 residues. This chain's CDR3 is CASSLEGTMGRGEQYF. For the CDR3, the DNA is TGTGCCAGCAGCCTAGAAGGGACCATGGGGCGCGGCGAGCAGTACTTC.

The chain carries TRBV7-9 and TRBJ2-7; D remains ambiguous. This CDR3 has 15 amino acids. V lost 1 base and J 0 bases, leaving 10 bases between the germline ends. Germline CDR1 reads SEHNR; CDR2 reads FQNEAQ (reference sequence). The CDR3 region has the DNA TGTGCCAGCAGCTTAGAGTTAGGGATCTCCTACGAGCAGTACTTC. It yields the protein CASSLELGISYEQYF.

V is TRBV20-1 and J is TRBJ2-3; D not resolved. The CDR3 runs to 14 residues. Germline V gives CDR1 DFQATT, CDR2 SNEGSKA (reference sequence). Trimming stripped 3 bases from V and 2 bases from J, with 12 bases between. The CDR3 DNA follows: TGCAGTGCTAGGTCTATTACCTACACAGATACGCAGTATTTT. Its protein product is CSARSITYTDTQYF.

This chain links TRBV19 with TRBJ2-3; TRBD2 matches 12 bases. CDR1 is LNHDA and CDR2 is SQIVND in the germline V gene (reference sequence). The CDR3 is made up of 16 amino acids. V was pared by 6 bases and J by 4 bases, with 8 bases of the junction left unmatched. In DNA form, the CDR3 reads TGTGCCAGTAGCCGACTAGCGGGAGCGATGGCAGATACGCAGTATTTT. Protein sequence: CASSRLAGAMADTQYF.

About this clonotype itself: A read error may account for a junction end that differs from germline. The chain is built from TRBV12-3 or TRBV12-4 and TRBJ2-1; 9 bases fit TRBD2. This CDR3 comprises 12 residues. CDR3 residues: CASSLAGREQFF. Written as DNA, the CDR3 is TGTGCCAGCAGTCTAGCGGGACGTGAGCAGTTCTTC.

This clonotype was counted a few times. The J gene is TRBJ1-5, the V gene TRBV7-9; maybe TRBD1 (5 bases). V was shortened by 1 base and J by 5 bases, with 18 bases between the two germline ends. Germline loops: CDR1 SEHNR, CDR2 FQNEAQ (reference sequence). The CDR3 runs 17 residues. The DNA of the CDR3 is TGTGCCAGCAGCTTAGGTGACTTCCGACAGAGACATCAGCCCCAGCATTTT. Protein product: CASSLGDFRQRHQPQHF.

Here the CDR3 reads CASSLATGLAGTDTQYF. The CDR3 DNA follows: TGTGCCAGCAGCTTGGCAACCGGACTAGCGGGCACAGATACGCAGTATTTT. V usage is TRBV7-9 and J usage is TRBJ2-3; 10 nucleotides align to TRBD2. The CDR3 is made up of 17 amino acids. CDR1 and CDR2 from the germline V gene are SEHNR and FQNEAQ (reference sequence). V dropped 3 bases and J dropped 1; count of bases not matched to a gene: 7.

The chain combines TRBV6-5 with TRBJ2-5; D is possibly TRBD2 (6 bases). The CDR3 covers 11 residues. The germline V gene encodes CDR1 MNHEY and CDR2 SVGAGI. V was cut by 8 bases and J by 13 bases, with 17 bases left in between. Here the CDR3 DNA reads TGTGCCAGCCAGCGGTCGGGAGAGCGGTACTTC. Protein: CASQRSGERYF.

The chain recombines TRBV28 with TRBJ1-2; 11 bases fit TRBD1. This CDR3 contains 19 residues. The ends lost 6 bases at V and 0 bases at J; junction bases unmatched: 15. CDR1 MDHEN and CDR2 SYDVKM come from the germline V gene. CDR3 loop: CASRPIGTGGQNTNYGYTF. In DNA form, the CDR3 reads TGTGCCAGCAGACCCATCGGGACAGGGGGACAAAATACTAACTATGGCTACACCTTC.